The 20 T cell receptor beta chains in this list originate from one sample, sequenced in a study of neoadjuvant anti-PD-1 for oral cavity cancer. Clones were sequenced by immunoSEQ multiplex PCR, and TCRdb holds only the in-frame ones, with some missing. The sample carries under 25,000 clones, about 26% recorded once. Described time point: after neoadjuvant nivolumab, at surgical resection. The starting material was tumor tissue, obtained after nivolumab (anti-PD-1) treatment. The origin of the receptors is a person aged 35-79 years with oral cavity squamous cell carcinoma.

This chain joins TRBV6-5 and TRBJ1-2, with D unclear. V gave up 4 bases and J gave up 14 bases, with 20 bases separating them. Looked up from germline, CDR1 is MNHEY and CDR2 is SVGAGI. This CDR3 has 13 amino acids. The DNA of the CDR3 is TGTGCCAGCAGTTCAATAAGTGCGGACGAGAAGACCTTC. Translating gives CASSSISADEKTF.

This clone was seen only a few times. The gene calls are TRBV19 and TRBJ1-5; 10 nucleotides align to TRBD1. The germline V gene has CDR1 LNHDA and CDR2 SQIVND (reference sequence). J gave up 9 bases and V 3 bases, and 11 bases lay outside the gene matches. The length of the CDR3 is 16 residues. CDR3 DNA: TGTGCCAGTAGTATTAATCCGGGACAGGGGCCCCGGCCCCAGCATTTT. This translates into CASSINPGQGPRPQHF. The whole variable domain, remainder taken from reference TRBV19 and TRBJ1-5, is DGGITQSPKYLFRKEGQNVTLSCEQNLNHDAMYWYRQDPGQGLRLIYYSQIVNDFQKGDIAEGYSVSREKKESFPLTVTSAQKNPTAFYLCASSINPGQGPRPQHFGDGTRLSIL.

This clone was found a few times. The CDR3 reads CASSDSKEGAHTDTQYF. The CDR3 DNA sequence: TGTGCCAGCAGTGACTCGAAAGAGGGAGCCCACACAGATACGCAGTATTTT. The chain employs TRBV6-4 and TRBJ2-3; D is perhaps TRBD2 (5 bases). V was shortened by 0 bases and J by 2 bases, with 15 bases between the two germline ends. There are 17 residues in the CDR3. CDR1 MRHNA and CDR2 SNTAGT come from the germline V gene.

This clone was observed a handful of times. The chain is built from TRBV27 and TRBJ2-7; D possibly uses TRBD1 or TRBD2 (6 bases each). Germline-derived CDR1 and CDR2 are MNHEY and SMNVEV (reference sequence). Trimming removed 5 bases at V and 1 base at J, with 12 bases between. This CDR3 has 14 residues. The CDR3 region has the DNA TGTGCCAGCAGTGAGGCGGGACAATCCTACGAGCAGTACTTC. Its translation is CASSEAGQSYEQYF.

The chain is built from TRBV6-5 and TRBJ2-7; D might be TRBD1 (5 bases). This CDR3 region has 13 residues. V was pared by 7 bases and J by 1 base, with 11 bases between. Germline lookup yields CDR1 MNHEY and CDR2 SVGAGI. CDR3 loop: CASTVAGSYEQYF. The CDR3 DNA reads TGTGCCAGCACGGTCGCAGGGTCCTACGAGCAGTACTTC.

This clone turned up a few times. The chain has TRBV4-1 and TRBJ1-5; 7 bases match TRBD1. Germline V gene data show CDR1 as MGHRA and CDR2 as YSYEKL. The CDR3 is made up of 16 amino acids. J gave up 0 bases and V 4 bases, and 6 bases lay outside the gene matches. CDR3 coding DNA: TGCGCCAGCAGCCTACTACAGGGGTATAGCAATCAGCCCCAGCATTTT. Protein: CASSLLQGYSNQPQHF.

This clone was seen a handful of times. The chain is built from TRBV5-1 and TRBJ1-1; D remains unclear. This CDR3 is built from 12 residues. Germline V CDR1 and CDR2: SGHRS, YFSETQ. Trimming shortened V by 2 bases and J by 0 bases, and 2 bases separated the two germline ends. The CDR3 loop reads CASSLLNTEAFF. The CDR3 nucleotides read TGCGCCAGCAGCTTATTGAACACTGAAGCTTTCTTT.

This clone was recorded a few times. The genes are TRBV19 and TRBJ2-5; D gene uncertain. The V gene lost 4 bases and the J gene lost 5 bases, with 8 bases spanning the gap. The CDR3 consists of 12 residues. Germline V gene data show CDR1 as LNHDA and CDR2 as SQIVND (reference sequence). This CDR3 is CASSRPMETQYF. In DNA, the CDR3 is TGTGCCAGTAGTAGGCCAATGGAGACCCAGTACTTC.

This chain connects TRBV9 to TRBJ2-7, with 8 nucleotides matching TRBD2. Germline V gives CDR1 SGDLS, CDR2 YYNGEE. This CDR3 has 14 amino acids. V trimming: 2 bases; J trimming: 7 bases; junction bases outside the gene matches: 8. The CDR3 sequence: CASSVAGGRGEQYF. The CDR3 nucleotides read TGTGCCAGCAGCGTGGCGGGAGGCCGGGGAGAGCAGTACTTC.

A few counts support this clone. The CDR3 region is CASNRENTEAFF. The CDR3 DNA reads TGTGCCAGCAACAGGGAGAACACTGAAGCTTTCTTT. The chain links TRBV7-3 to TRBJ1-1; tentative D call: TRBD1 (6 bases). This CDR3 is 12 amino acids long. CDR1 is SGHTA, CDR2 FQGTGA, per germline. V lost 7 bases to trimming and J lost 1 base, with 7 bases between them.

This clone appeared a few times. The chain combines TRBV27 with TRBJ1-1; maybe TRBD1 (6 bases). V was cut by 6 bases and J by 1 base, with 9 bases left in between. The CDR3 is made up of 13 amino acids. The germline V gene encodes CDR1 MNHEY and CDR2 SMNVEV (reference sequence). The CDR3 sequence: CASRGGTNTEAFF. The DNA of the CDR3 is TGTGCCAGCAGAGGGGGGACGAACACTGAAGCTTTCTTT.

The V and J genes are TRBV1 and TRBJ2-2. TRBV1 is tagged as a pseudogene. The CDR3 has 16 residues. In nucleotides, the CDR3 is TGCACCAGCAGCCATCCCGGGACGGCGAACACCGGGGAGCTGTTTTTT. It codes for CTSSHPGTANTGELFF.

This clone was detected a few times. The chain uses TRBV11-2 and TRBJ2-3; tentatively, D is TRBD1 (8 bases). V was trimmed by 5 bases and J by 3 bases, leaving 21 bases between them. CDR1 is SGHAT, CDR2 FQNNGV, per germline. The CDR3 length is 17 residues. CDR3 DNA sequence: TGTGCCAGCAGCCGCTTGTCAGGGGGCGGGGGAACAGATACGCAGTATTTT. Amino acid sequence: CASSRLSGGGGTDTQYF.

This clone turned up a few times. CDR3 loop: CASSTDYSSYNEQFF. The CDR3 DNA follows: TGTGCCAGTAGTACCGACTACAGCTCCTACAATGAGCAGTTCTTC. The rearrangement links TRBV19 to TRBJ2-1, with D perhaps matching TRBD2 (5 bases). CDR3 size: 15 residues. Germline V gene lookup returns CDR1 LNHDA and CDR2 SQIVND (reference sequence). V was clipped by 4 bases and J by 0 bases, with 10 bases between them.

The chain carries TRBV11-2 and TRBJ1-1; D not resolved. Per germline, CDR1 SGHAT and CDR2 FQNNGV. Trimming left V 5 bases short and J 3 bases short, with 16 bases between. The length of the CDR3 is 15 residues. CDR3: CASSDRGFGDTEAFF. CDR3 nucleotides: TGTGCCAGCAGCGATCGGGGATTCGGGGACACTGAAGCTTTCTTT.

This clone has only one observation. This chain uses TRBV9 with TRBJ2-1; TRBD2 agrees at 10 bases. The CDR3 sequence is 20 residues long. V gave up 2 bases and J gave up 1 base; unmatched junction bases: 15. Germline CDR1 reads SGDLS; CDR2 reads YYNGEE. The CDR3 nucleotides are TGTGCCAGCAGCGTGGCGGGTGGAAGCGGGAGGGCCGGATCCTACAATGAGCAGTTCTTC. This translates into CASSVAGGSGRAGSYNEQFF. The full variable domain, with the rest looked up from reference TRBV9 and TRBJ2-1, is DSGVTQTPKHLITATGQRVTLRCSPRSGDLSVYWYQQSLDQGLQFLIQYYNGEERAKGNILERFSAQQFPDLHSELNLSSLELGDSALYFCASSVAGGSGRAGSYNEQFFGPGTRLTVL.

The rearrangement joins TRBV5-1 to TRBJ1-2; no firm D call. Deletions cut 0 bases from V and 2 bases from J, with 8 bases between. Per the germline V gene, CDR1 is SGHRS and CDR2 is YFSETQ. The CDR3 consists of 14 residues. As DNA, the CDR3 is TGCGCCAGCAGCTTGGATGATCCCAACTATGGCTACACCTTC. It encodes CASSLDDPNYGYTF.

The gene calls are TRBV7-3 and TRBJ2-2, with 8 bases lining up with TRBD2. Germline-derived CDR1 and CDR2 are SGHTA and FQGTGA. CDR3 length: 12 amino acids. Unmatched junction bases numbered 3, after V lost 0 bases and J lost 15 bases. The CDR3, as DNA: TGTGCCAGCAGCTTAACCAGCGGGAGAATGTTTTTT. This sequence encodes CASSLTSGRMFF.

The chain is built from TRBV5-1 and TRBJ1-4; D is unresolved. The CDR3 runs to 13 residues. Per the germline V gene, CDR1 is SGHRS and CDR2 is YFSETQ. Trimming shortened V by 5 bases and J by 8 bases, and 13 bases separated the two germline ends. The CDR3 DNA follows: TGCGCCAGCAGGGGTAGCTCTTTGGAAAAACTGTTTTTT. Protein sequence: CASRGSSLEKLFF.

This clone was counted between two and nine times. The chain recombines TRBV5-1 with TRBJ2-7; 8 bases map to TRBD2. From germline, CDR1 is SGHRS and CDR2 YFSETQ. The J segment lost 0 bases and the V segment lost 1 base, leaving 12 bases of the junction unmatched. The CDR3 totals 18 residues. CDR3 sequence: CASSLSGLGGPFSYEQYF. CDR3 coding DNA: TGCGCCAGCAGCTTGTCGGGACTAGGAGGGCCTTTCTCCTACGAGCAGTACTTC.